The 17 T cell receptor beta chains reported below all come from one sample, sequenced in a study of shared clonotypes between healthy human individuals. CD45RO negativity and positive selection for CCR7 defined naive CD8 cells, a population that excluded terminally differentiated effector memory CD45RA+ cells. The method was immunoSEQ multiplex PCR; TCRdb's version includes in-frame clones alone and lacks a portion of them. The top ten hold under 2% of the sample, which has around 2,000,000 clones, roughly 91% seen once. Sequencing was performed on naive CD8+ T cells from PBMCs. Every receptor here comes from a man between 18 and 29 years old in good health. Some clones in this sample may be carry-over from other donors' samples.

J is TRBJ2-7 and V is TRBV19; tentatively, D is TRBD1 (6 bases). The CDR3 length is 15 residues. The V gene's germline CDR1 is LNHDA and CDR2 SQIVND (reference sequence). The V gene lost 6 bases and the J gene lost 0 bases, with 15 bases spanning the gap. Written as DNA, the CDR3 is TGTGCCAGTAGCACCTTTGGGGGCAGCTCCTACGAGCAGTACTTC. Translated, it gives CASSTFGGSSYEQYF.

This chain joins TRBV7-9 and TRBJ2-7; a weak D match, TRBD2 (6 bases). The V and J ends lost 4 bases and 12 bases respectively, with 16 bases between them. Germline V gives CDR1 SEHNR, CDR2 FQNEAQ (reference sequence). This CDR3 has 12 residues. The CDR3 DNA is TGTGCCAGCAGCTCCACCTCGACGGAGGGGTACTTC. Protein: CASSSTSTEGYF. Combining the CDR3 with reference TRBV7-9 and TRBJ2-7 gives the whole variable domain DTGVSQNPRHKITKRGQNVTFRCDPISEHNRLYWYRQTLGQGPEFLTYFQNEAQLEKSRLLSDRFSAERPKGSFSTLEIQRTEQGDSAMYLCASSSTSTEGYFGPGTRLTVT.

This chain connects TRBV9 to TRBJ2-5, with 10 bases that match TRBD1. The CDR3 covers 15 residues. V lost 1 base and J lost 2; bases outside the gene matches: 2. Per the germline V gene, CDR1 is SGDLS and CDR2 is YYNGEE. The chain's CDR3 is CASSVWTGGQETQYF. The DNA for the CDR3 is TGTGCCAGCAGCGTATGGACAGGGGGACAAGAGACCCAGTACTTC.

The V gene is TRBV30, the J gene TRBJ1-4; no reliable D call. Germline CDR1 and CDR2: GTSNPN and SVGIG (reference sequence). Trimming pared 4 bases from V and 0 bases from J, leaving 15 bases between. The CDR3 is 16 amino acids. CDR3 in amino acids: CAWTPGVVATNEKLFF. DNA for the CDR3: TGTGCCTGGACCCCCGGGGTGGTTGCAACTAATGAAAAACTGTTTTTT.

This sequence joins TRBV11-3 and TRBJ2-7; 7 bases fit TRBD2. The CDR3 contains 15 residues. J was trimmed by 3 bases and V by 10 bases; bases with no gene match: 15. Germline CDR1 reads SGHNT; CDR2 reads YENEEA. CDR3 sequence (DNA): TGTGCCACTCCCCGGGGATTTCGGGACTACTACGAGCAGTACTTC. Amino acids: CATPRGFRDYYEQYF.

This clone occurred once. V is TRBV29-1 and J is TRBJ1-2, with 7 bases that match TRBD1. The junction had 3 bases not matched to a gene; V was cut back by 1 base and J by 4 bases. The germline CDR1 and CDR2 sequences are SQVTM and ANQGSEA. The CDR3 has 13 amino acids. This CDR3 reads CSVEGQGAYGYTF. The CDR3 region has the DNA TGCAGCGTTGAAGGACAGGGAGCCTATGGCTACACCTTC.

The rearrangement uses TRBV10-3 and TRBJ2-7; D gene ambiguous. The V gene lost 0 bases and the J gene lost 1 base, with 4 bases spanning the gap. The CDR3 is 13 residues long. From germline, CDR1 is ENHRY and CDR2 SYGVKD. CDR3 loop: CAISESWSYEQYF. CDR3 coding DNA: TGTGCCATCAGTGAGTCATGGTCCTACGAGCAGTACTTC.

The chain carries TRBV6-6 and TRBJ1-1; tentative D call: TRBD1 (5 bases). CDR1 MNHNY and CDR2 SVGAGI come from the germline V gene (reference sequence). The V end lost 2 bases, the J end lost 10 bases, and 8 bases lay between the germline ends. The CDR3 loop spans 11 amino acids. This CDR3 reads CASSYGRGAFF. The CDR3 bases are TGTGCCAGCAGTTACGGAAGGGGAGCTTTCTTT.

V and J are TRBV19 and TRBJ2-5; tentatively, D is TRBD1 (7 bases). In germline, CDR1 is LNHDA, CDR2 SQIVND (reference sequence). The ends were cut back, 7 bases at V and 5 bases at J, with 14 bases in the middle. This CDR3 has 13 amino acids. CDR3 in DNA: TGTGCCAGTATGAAGGGGGCGGGGGAGACCCAGTACTTC. Translation gives CASMKGAGETQYF.

Concerning this clone itself: This specimen includes other DNA sequences encoding the same CDR3. The chain is built from TRBV27 and TRBJ1-1; 7 bases align to TRBD1. Germline trimming cut 6 bases from V and 1 base from J; bases unmatched to any gene: 5. The CDR3 spans 14 residues. Germline CDR1 MNHEY, CDR2 SMNVEV (reference sequence). Written as DNA, the CDR3 is TGTGCCAGCAGCCTACAGGGGTCGAACACTGAAGCTTTCTTT. Its translation: CASSLQGSNTEAFF.

DNA for the CDR3: TGCGCCACCTCCCCCGGGAGCACAGATACGCAGTATTTT. It yields the protein CATSPGSTDTQYF. The chain uses TRBV4-1 and TRBJ2-3; the D is unclear. This CDR3 is 13 amino acids long. Trimming stripped 10 bases from V and 0 bases from J, with 11 bases between. CDR1 and CDR2 from the germline V gene are MGHRA and YSYEKL.

V is TRBV2 and J is TRBJ2-7, with TRBD1 matching 8 bases. The junction had 2 bases not matched to a gene; V was cut back by 4 bases and J by 6 bases. In germline, CDR1 is SNHLY, CDR2 FYNNEI. This CDR3 contains 12 residues. The CDR3 nucleotides are TGTGCCAGCAGTGTACAGGGGGGCGAGCAGTACTTC. Translating it yields CASSVQGGEQYF. Together with reference TRBV2 and TRBJ2-7, the CDR3 gives the full variable domain: EPEVTQTPSHQVTQMGQEVILRCVPISNHLYFYWYRQILGQKVEFLVSFYNNEISEKSEIFDDQFSVERPDGSNFTLKIRSTKLEDSAMYFCASSVQGGEQYFGPGTRLTVT.

The chain recombines TRBV28 with TRBJ2-7; no reliable D call. This CDR3 spans 14 amino acids. Germline lookup yields CDR1 MDHEN and CDR2 SYDVKM. Trimming stripped 6 bases from V and 3 bases from J, with 15 bases between. In DNA, the CDR3 is TGTGCCAGCAGGAGGAACGAACACGACTACGAGCAGTACTTC. Amino acid sequence: CASRRNEHDYEQYF.

The chain combines TRBV9 with TRBJ2-2; D not certain. The CDR3 runs 14 residues. Trimming stripped 4 bases from V and 9 bases from J, with 16 bases between. The germline CDR1 and CDR2 sequences are SGDLS and YYNGEE. CDR3 in amino acids: CASSPDDSPWELFF. In DNA, the CDR3 is TGTGCCAGCAGCCCCGATGACTCACCGTGGGAGCTGTTTTTT.

The gene calls are TRBV11-2 and TRBJ2-7, with D perhaps matching TRBD1 (6 bases). Germline V lookup: CDR1 SGHAT, CDR2 FQNNGV. The CDR3 is 15 amino acids. V was clipped by 7 bases and J by 3 bases, with 19 bases between them. The CDR3 coding sequence is TGTGCCAGCACCCGCACCCAGGGACAACACTACGAGCAGTACTTC. Its protein is CASTRTQGQHYEQYF.

In the case of this clone: Different DNA sequences within this sample yield the same CDR3. The rearrangement uses TRBV14 and TRBJ1-1; the D is unclear. Per germline, CDR1 SGHDN and CDR2 FVKESK. Trimming cost V 0 bases and J 0 bases, with 2 bases left between them. The CDR3 covers 13 residues. CDR3 region: CASSQEMNTEAFF. The CDR3 bases are TGTGCCAGCAGCCAAGAGATGAACACTGAAGCTTTCTTT.

The V gene is TRBV4-3, the J gene TRBJ2-2; D is unresolved. V was trimmed by 1 base and J by 3 bases, leaving 12 bases between them. The CDR3 contains 16 residues. The germline V gene has CDR1 LGHNA and CDR2 YSLEER. The CDR3 DNA is TGCGCCAGCAGCCAAGGACTGGACGGAGACACCGGGGAGCTGTTTTTT. Its translation is CASSQGLDGDTGELFF.